Listed here are 30 T cell receptor beta chains from one sample, sequenced in a study of T cell repertoires in cytomegalovirus infection. TCRdb reprocessed the reads via MiXCR and lists one record per CDR3 protein. The sample comprises around 740,000 distinct CDR3 sequences, 35% to 45% of which are singletons, and roughly 2.9% rests with the top ten. Material for sequencing was PBMCs. These receptors came from a human donor in good health (CMV status not recorded). Some clones in this sample may be carry-over from other donors' samples.

J is TRBJ1-2 and V is TRBV4-1; 10 bases match TRBD1. Germline CDR1 is MGHRA and CDR2 is YSYEKL. Trimming cost V 7 bases and J 2 bases; bases outside gene matches: 7. This CDR3 contains 15 residues. The CDR3 loop is CASILGQGVNYGYTF. The CDR3 DNA follows: TGCGCCAGCATCCTCGGACAGGGGGTCAACTATGGCTACACCTTC.

A note on this clonotype: A read error may produce the germline difference seen at one junction end. The V gene is TRBV7-7, the J gene TRBJ2-3; the D is unclear. The CDR3 length is 16 residues. Germline-derived CDR1 and CDR2 are SSHAT and FNYEAQ (reference sequence). The CDR3 loop reads CASSLGFGGYTDTQYF. The CDR3 DNA sequence: TGTGCTAGCAGCTTAGGTTTCGGCGGTTATACAGATACGCAGTATTTT.

The genes are TRBV20-1 and TRBJ1-5; D not certain. The V gene's germline CDR1 is DFQATT and CDR2 SNEGSKA (reference sequence). V lost 2 bases and J 0 bases, leaving 8 bases between the germline ends. The CDR3 length is 14 residues. CDR3 amino acids: CSARFGYSNQPQHF. The CDR3 bases are TGCAGTGCTAGATTCGGGTATAGCAATCAGCCCCAGCATTTT.

Only a few counts were recorded for this clonotype. The chain has TRBV5-1 and TRBJ2-4; TRBD2 matches at 8 bases. The trim removed 1 base at V and 5 bases at J, leaving 20 bases unmatched. Germline V lookup: CDR1 SGHRS, CDR2 YFSETQ. CDR3 size: 20 residues. CDR3: CASSLYPGLAAPGGENIQYF. As DNA, the CDR3 is TGCGCCAGCAGCTTGTATCCTGGACTAGCTGCTCCCGGAGGGGAAAACATTCAGTACTTC.

The gene calls are TRBV10-2 and TRBJ1-2; D call uncertain. The CDR3 length is 13 residues. Trimming stripped 5 bases from V and 6 bases from J, with 13 bases between. CDR1 is WSHSY, CDR2 SAAADI, per germline. The CDR3 loop reads CASSTLSADGYTF. In DNA, the CDR3 is TGCGCCAGCAGTACCCTCAGTGCGGATGGCTACACCTTC.

The rearrangement uses TRBV6-5 and TRBJ1-1, with a tentative D call TRBD1 (6 bases). Trimming left V 4 bases short and J 12 bases short, with 12 bases between. The CDR3 has 11 residues. Germline lookup yields CDR1 MNHEY and CDR2 SVGAGI. The CDR3 reads CASSSARDTFF. DNA of the CDR3: TGTGCCAGCAGTTCCGCGCGGGACACTTTCTTT.

In its sample, this clonotype was seen a few times. The chain recombines TRBV27 with TRBJ2-3; D is uncertain. Trimming removed 4 bases at V and 0 bases at J, with 11 bases between. Germline V CDR1 and CDR2: MNHEY, SMNVEV (reference sequence). This CDR3 contains 15 residues. CDR3 DNA sequence: TGTGCCAGCAGTTATGCGGAGCTAAGCACAGATACGCAGTATTTT. Protein sequence: CASSYAELSTDTQYF.

The V call is TRBV18, the J call TRBJ2-3; 8 bases match TRBD2. Trimming took 1 base from V and 2 from J; bases not matched to a gene: 17. Per the germline V gene, CDR1 is KGHSH and CDR2 is LQKENI. The CDR3 length is 20 residues. Here the CDR3 reads CASSPLPVIAGPSATDTQYF. CDR3 bases: TGTGCCAGCTCACCACTTCCCGTTATAGCGGGACCTTCAGCCACAGATACGCAGTATTTT.

Only a few counts were recorded for this clonotype. V and J are TRBV4-2 and TRBJ2-3; possibly TRBD1 for D (5 bases). The CDR3 loop spans 15 amino acids. Germline V gene lookup returns CDR1 LGHNA and CDR2 YNFKEQ. The V and J ends lost 1 base and 10 bases respectively, with 18 bases between them. Here the CDR3 reads CASSQGGDNQMAQYF. The CDR3 DNA sequence: TGTGCCAGCAGCCAAGGGGGCGATAATCAGATGGCGCAGTATTTT.

The sample holds a few counts of this clonotype. The chain carries TRBV11-3 and TRBJ2-4; tentatively, D is TRBD2 (5 bases). The CDR3 extends over 15 amino acids. Germline V lookup: CDR1 SGHNT, CDR2 YENEEA. Trimming stripped 5 bases from V and 8 bases from J, with 19 bases between. This chain's CDR3 is CASSLPSRAEDIQYF. The DNA of the CDR3 is TGTGCCAGCAGCCTACCCTCTAGGGCGGAGGACATTCAGTACTTC.

This clonotype was counted a few times. This rearrangement joins TRBV6-6 to TRBJ2-1; TRBD1 might be the D (7 bases). V gave up 2 bases and J gave up 4 bases, with 9 bases separating them. CDR1 is MNHNY, CDR2 SVGAGI, per germline (reference sequence). CDR3 length: 14 amino acids. CDR3 nucleotides: TGTGCCAGCAGTTACGCAGGGGGGTACAATGAGCAGTTCTTC. It specifies CASSYAGGYNEQFF.

Only a few counts were recorded for this clonotype. The J gene is TRBJ1-1, the V gene TRBV6-1; D not certain. This CDR3 is 11 amino acids long. CDR1 and CDR2 from the germline V gene are MNHNS and SASEGT. V shed 1 base and J shed 7 bases, with 4 bases lying between them. The CDR3 region is CASSEVFEAFF. In nucleotides, the CDR3 is TGTGCCAGCAGTGAAGTGTTTGAAGCTTTCTTT.

The chain joins TRBV10-3 to TRBJ1-2; D might be TRBD1 (5 bases). CDR1 and CDR2 (germline): ENHRY, SYGVKD. This CDR3 region has 13 residues. V shed 8 bases and J shed 0 bases, with 10 bases lying between them. CDR3 sequence: CAIATTANYGYTF. As DNA, the CDR3 is TGTGCCATCGCCACGACAGCTAACTATGGCTACACCTTC.

The table lists this clonotype with a few counts. The chain joins TRBV28 to TRBJ2-6; 8 positions agree with TRBD2. V shed 6 bases, J shed 3 bases, and the junction held 10 bases outside the gene matches. The CDR3 has 17 amino acids. Germline CDR1 reads MDHEN; CDR2 reads SYDVKM. This chain's CDR3 is CASSRTGGGFGANVLTF. CDR3 coding DNA: TGTGCCAGCAGCCGGACCGGGGGGGGGTTTGGGGCCAACGTCCTGACTTTC.

This sequence joins TRBV29-1 and TRBJ2-2; 7 bases line up with TRBD2. The CDR3 covers 15 residues. CDR1 is SQVTM, CDR2 ANQGSEA, per germline. The V and J ends lost 3 bases and 4 bases, in that order; junction bases with no gene match: 8. The CDR3 region has the DNA TGCAGCGTTGACGGGCGGCCGGGGGGCACCGGGGAGCTGTTTTTT. This sequence encodes CSVDGRPGGTGELFF.

Only a few counts were recorded for this clonotype. The gene calls are TRBV6-4 and TRBJ2-2; D is unresolved. Germline CDR1 MRHNA, CDR2 SNTAGT. The CDR3 is made up of 13 amino acids. Trimming took 2 bases from V and 4 from J, leaving 5 bases between them. CDR3 bases: TGTGCCAGCAGTGACCTGACCACCGGGGAGCTGTTTTTT. Translated: CASSDLTTGELFF.

The chain recombines TRBV6-6 with TRBJ2-1; TRBD1 aligns across 9 bases. CDR3 size: 14 residues. V lost 5 bases to trimming and J lost 8 bases; unmatched junction nucleotides: 7. The V gene's germline CDR1 is MNHNY and CDR2 SVGAGI (reference sequence). The CDR3 DNA reads TGTGCCAGCAGTCCACAGGGGGCGGGATATGAGCAGTTCTTC. This gives the protein CASSPQGAGYEQFF.

V gene TRBV5-6 combines with J gene TRBJ2-1; TRBD1 or TRBD2 may be the D gene (6 bases each). This CDR3 spans 14 amino acids. The V and J ends lost 3 bases and 5 bases respectively, with 12 bases between them. Germline-derived CDR1 and CDR2 are SGHDT and YYEEEE. In DNA form, the CDR3 reads TGTGCCAGCAGCTCGGGGGCGCGTCACAATGAGCAGTTCTTC. Protein sequence: CASSSGARHNEQFF.

The table lists this clonotype with a few counts. V and J are TRBV10-3 and TRBJ1-5; D might be TRBD1 (6 bases). This CDR3 spans 16 amino acids. Trimming stripped 0 bases from V and 0 bases from J, with 9 bases between. CDR1 and CDR2 from the germline V gene are ENHRY and SYGVKD. The CDR3 nucleotides are TGTGCCATCAGTGAGTCGTCAGGGGTTAGCAATCAGCCCCAGCATTTT. Protein product: CAISESSGVSNQPQHF.

This clonotype was seen at least ten times. The chain has TRBV6-5 and TRBJ2-5; D is ambiguous. Looked up from germline, CDR1 is MNHEY and CDR2 is SVGAGI. This CDR3 region has 14 residues. The ends were cut back, 0 bases at V and 8 bases at J, with 13 bases in the middle. CDR3 nucleotide sequence: TGTGCCAGCAGTTACTCGTTAGCAGTCCAAACCCAGTACTTC. It translates to CASSYSLAVQTQYF.

V gene TRBV6-1 combines with J gene TRBJ2-1; D is perhaps TRBD2 (6 bases). The germline V and J ends were trimmed by 8 bases and 6 bases, with 17 bases remaining between them. The CDR3 contains 14 residues. Germline V lookup: CDR1 MNHNS, CDR2 SASEGT. The CDR3 region is CASSSGDPFNEQFF. The CDR3 DNA is TGTGCCAGCTCCTCGGGGGACCCTTTCAATGAGCAGTTCTTC.

The sample holds a few counts of this clonotype. V usage is TRBV6-1 and J usage is TRBJ1-2; maybe TRBD1 (5 bases). Trimming left V 6 bases short and J 4 bases short, with 18 bases between. Looked up from germline, CDR1 is MNHNS and CDR2 is SASEGT. The CDR3 totals 15 residues. CDR3 protein: CASSRSGPPIYGYTF. The DNA for the CDR3 is TGTGCCAGCAGCCGGTCGGGACCGCCGATCTATGGCTACACCTTC.

On this clonotype: A clone one base away is much larger, so this may be a read error. CDR3 protein: CASSLGDMGPEAFF. In nucleotides, the CDR3 is TGCGCCAGCAGCTTGGGAGACATGGGACCTGAAGCTTTCTTT. The V and J genes are TRBV5-1 and TRBJ1-1, with D tentatively TRBD1 (5 bases). Trimming stripped 0 bases from V and 6 bases from J, with 12 bases between. CDR3 length equals 14 residues. The germline V gene encodes CDR1 SGHRS and CDR2 YFSETQ.

This clonotype appeared a few times. This chain links TRBV5-5 with TRBJ1-1; 10 nucleotides match TRBD1. Germline lookup yields CDR1 SGHKS and CDR2 YYEKEE (reference sequence). V shed 0 bases, J shed 5 bases, and the junction held 7 bases outside the gene matches. This CDR3 comprises 16 residues. The CDR3 sequence: CASSLARTGGDTEAFF. CDR3 bases: TGTGCCAGCAGCTTGGCGAGGACAGGGGGGGATACTGAAGCTTTCTTT.

This chain joins TRBV10-3 and TRBJ2-1; 7 bases match TRBD1. This CDR3 contains 13 residues. Germline V lookup: CDR1 ENHRY, CDR2 SYGVKD. Germline trimming cut 6 bases from V and 5 bases from J; bases unmatched to any gene: 4. CDR3 bases: TGTGCCATCAGGCGGACAGGCAACAATGAGCAGTTCTTC. This gives the protein CAIRRTGNNEQFF.

This clonotype came up a few times. V is TRBV19 and J is TRBJ1-1, with a weak D call TRBD1 (6 bases). Germline CDR1 reads LNHDA; CDR2 reads SQIVND (reference sequence). Trimming left V 6 bases short and J 6 bases short, with 20 bases between. CDR3 length: 15 residues. The chain's CDR3 is CASSQGPTGIAEAFF. The CDR3 DNA reads as TGTGCCAGTAGCCAGGGCCCAACAGGGATCGCTGAAGCTTTCTTT.

V usage is TRBV4-1 and J usage is TRBJ2-5; no clear D. Germline lookup yields CDR1 MGHRA and CDR2 YSYEKL. Trimming removed 0 bases from V and 4 bases from J, with 12 bases in between. The CDR3 covers 15 residues. The CDR3 region has the DNA TGCGCCAGCAGCCAAGATATCAGATATCCAGAGACCCAGTACTTC. This gives the protein CASSQDIRYPETQYF.

This chain links TRBV7-2 with TRBJ2-1; no firm D call. The CDR3 has 15 amino acids. The ends were cut back, 3 bases at V and 0 bases at J, with 9 bases in the middle. Germline-derived CDR1 and CDR2 are SGHTA and FQGNSA. The CDR3: CASSFEASSYNEQFF. As DNA, the CDR3 is TGTGCCAGCAGCTTTGAGGCTAGCTCCTACAATGAGCAGTTCTTC.

Concerning this clonotype: The germline gene is not matched at one end of the junction; a read error may be the cause. This chain links TRBV7-8 with TRBJ2-7, with 7 bases identical to TRBD2. CDR1 and CDR2 (germline): SGHVS, FQNEAQ. This CDR3 region has 14 residues. CDR3 amino acids: CASSPAGEGWEHYF. As DNA, the CDR3 is TGTGCCAGCAGCCCCGCTGGGGAGGGTTGGGAGCATTACTTC.

The rearrangement links TRBV28 to TRBJ2-6; 7 bases are a match to TRBD1. The CDR3 is 17 residues long. Germline V CDR1 and CDR2: MDHEN, SYDVKM. Trimming at V came to 1 base and at J to 0 bases, leaving 3 bases not matched to a gene. CDR3 in DNA: TGTGCCAGCAGTTTATACAGGGGTAACTCTGGGGCCAACGTCCTGACTTTC. This translates into CASSLYRGNSGANVLTF.